This T cell receptor (beta chain) was sequenced in a study of cytomegalovirus exposure and HLA in healthy donors. Points from the study as a whole: The authors reported that TCR beta sequences could predict HLA-A and HLA-B alleles. These predictions were accurate for most subjects in the first cohort. The only immune exposure information that was available was CMV serostatus.

The germline gives CDR1 MNHEY, CDR2 SMNVEV (reference sequence). CDR3 length: 13 amino acids. Trimming shortened V by 6 bases and J by 2 bases, and 11 bases separated the two germline ends. Turning to this clone: Antigen unknown.

It was healthy bone marrow donors who served as donors. Donors likely had unrecorded immune exposures despite being nominally healthy when sampled. The PCR contained 60 Vbeta and 13 Jbeta primers. Only in-frame clones appear in the TCRdb table, and some are missing; sequencing was by immunoSEQ multiplex PCR. The table has 200,000 to 300,000 clones, roughly 86% seen once. This sequence originates from a woman in her 40s in good health and CMV-seropositive. This chain links TRBV27 with TRBJ2-7, with unresolved D. Material for sequencing was PBMCs. The CDR3 region is CASRPLLAYEQYF. CDR3 DNA: TGTGCCAGCAGGCCGCTACTTGCCTACGAGCAGTACTTC.